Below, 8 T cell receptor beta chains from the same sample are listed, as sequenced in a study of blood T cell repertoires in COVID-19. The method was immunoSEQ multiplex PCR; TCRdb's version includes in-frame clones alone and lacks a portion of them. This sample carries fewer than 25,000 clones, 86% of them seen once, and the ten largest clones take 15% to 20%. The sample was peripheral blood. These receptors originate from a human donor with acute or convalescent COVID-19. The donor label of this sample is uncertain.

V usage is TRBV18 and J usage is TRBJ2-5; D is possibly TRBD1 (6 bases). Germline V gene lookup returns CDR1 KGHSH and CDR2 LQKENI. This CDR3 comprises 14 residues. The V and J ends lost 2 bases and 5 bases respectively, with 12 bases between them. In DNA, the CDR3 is TGTGCCAGCTCACCAGGGGGCTCGACGGAGACCCAGTACTTC. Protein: CASSPGGSTETQYF. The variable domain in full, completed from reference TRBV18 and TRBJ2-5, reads NAGVMQNPRHLVRRRGQEARLRCSPMKGHSHVYWYRQLPEEGLKFMVYLQKENIIDESGMPKERFSAEFPKEGPSILRIQQVVRGDSAAYFCASSPGGSTETQYFGPGTRLLVL.

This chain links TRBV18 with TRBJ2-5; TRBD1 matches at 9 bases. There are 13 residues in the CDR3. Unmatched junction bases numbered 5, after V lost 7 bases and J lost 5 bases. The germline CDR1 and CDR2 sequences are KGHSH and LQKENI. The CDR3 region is CASYTGTGETQYF. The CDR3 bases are TGTGCCAGCTACACCGGGACAGGGGAGACCCAGTACTTC.

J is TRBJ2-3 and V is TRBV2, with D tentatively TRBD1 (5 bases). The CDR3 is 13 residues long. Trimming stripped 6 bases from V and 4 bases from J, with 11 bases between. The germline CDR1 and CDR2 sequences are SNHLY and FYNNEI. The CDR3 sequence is CASRVGQADTQYF. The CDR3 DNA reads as TGTGCCAGCAGGGTGGGGCAGGCAGATACGCAGTATTTT.

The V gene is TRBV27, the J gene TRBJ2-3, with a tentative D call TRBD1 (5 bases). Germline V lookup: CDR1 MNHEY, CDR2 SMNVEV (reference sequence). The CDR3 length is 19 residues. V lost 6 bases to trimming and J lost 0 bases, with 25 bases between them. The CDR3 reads CASSLTSRGFASSTDTQYF. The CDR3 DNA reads TGTGCCAGCAGCCTTACTTCTAGGGGTTTCGCTTCGAGCACAGATACGCAGTATTTT.

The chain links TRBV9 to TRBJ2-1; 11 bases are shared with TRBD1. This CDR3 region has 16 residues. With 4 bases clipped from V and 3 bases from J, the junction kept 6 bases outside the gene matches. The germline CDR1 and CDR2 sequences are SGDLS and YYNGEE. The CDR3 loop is CASSSGTGGYYNEQFF. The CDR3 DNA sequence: TGTGCCAGCAGCTCGGGGACAGGGGGTTACTACAATGAGCAGTTCTTC.

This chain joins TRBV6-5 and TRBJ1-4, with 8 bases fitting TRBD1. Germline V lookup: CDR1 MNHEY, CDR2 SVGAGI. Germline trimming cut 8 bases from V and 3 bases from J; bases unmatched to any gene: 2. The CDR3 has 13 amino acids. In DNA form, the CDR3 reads TGTGCCAGCGACAGGGGACCTAATGAAAAACTGTTTTTT. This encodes CASDRGPNEKLFF.

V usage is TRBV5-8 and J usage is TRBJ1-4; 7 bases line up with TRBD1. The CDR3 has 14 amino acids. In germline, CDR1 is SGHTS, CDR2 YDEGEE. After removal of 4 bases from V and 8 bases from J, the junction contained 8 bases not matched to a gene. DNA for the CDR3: TGTGCCAGCAGCAGGGGGCAGGGGAACGAAAAACTGTTTTTT. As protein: CASSRGQGNEKLFF.

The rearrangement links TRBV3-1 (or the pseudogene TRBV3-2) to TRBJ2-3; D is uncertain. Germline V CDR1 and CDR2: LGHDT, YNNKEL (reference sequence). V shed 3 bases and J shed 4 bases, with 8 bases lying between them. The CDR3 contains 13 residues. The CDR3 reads CASSHRIADTQYF. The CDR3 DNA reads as TGTGCCAGCAGCCACCGTATAGCAGATACGCAGTATTTT.